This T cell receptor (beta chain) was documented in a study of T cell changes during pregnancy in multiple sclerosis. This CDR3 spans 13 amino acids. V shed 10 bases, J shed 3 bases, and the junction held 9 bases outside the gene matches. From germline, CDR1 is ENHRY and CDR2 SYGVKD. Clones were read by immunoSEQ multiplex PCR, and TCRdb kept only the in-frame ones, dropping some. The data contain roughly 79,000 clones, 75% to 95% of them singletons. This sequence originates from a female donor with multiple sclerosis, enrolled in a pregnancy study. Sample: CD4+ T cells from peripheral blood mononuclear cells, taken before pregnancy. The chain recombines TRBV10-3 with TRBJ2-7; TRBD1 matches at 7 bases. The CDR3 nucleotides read TGTGCCACCATGACAGGGAAGAACTACGAGCAGTACTTC. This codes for CATMTGKNYEQYF.